A selection of T cell receptor beta chains follows, all from one sample in a study of PD-L1 blockade in urothelial cancer. Data came from immunoSEQ multiplex PCR; TCRdb stores just in-frame clones and leaves some out. Of about 52,000 clones listed, approximately 80% were seen once; the top ten hold roughly 5%. The material was PBMCs, obtained around atezolizumab (anti-PD-L1) treatment. The receptors shown here come from a man aged 35 to 55 with urothelial cancer. The conserved cysteine and the conserved F or W are not part of the CDR3 here. A D gene is named only where the DNA matches it firmly.

d_gene: TRBD2; j_gene: TRBJ2-1; v_gene: TRBV5-5; CDR3aa: ASSLGPGTSTEQF
d_gene: -; j_gene: TRBJ2-3; v_gene: TRBV5-4; CDR3aa: ATRRGLTDTQY
d_gene: TRBD2; j_gene: TRBJ2-1; v_gene: TRBV4-2; CDR3aa: ASSQDLTSGSRNNEQF
d_gene: TRBD2; j_gene: TRBJ2-1; v_gene: TRBV19; CDR3aa: ASSKGRTSWRVVEQF
d_gene: -; j_gene: TRBJ1-1; v_gene: TRBV18; CDR3aa: ASSDGQHTEAF
d_gene: -; j_gene: TRBJ2-1; v_gene: TRBV28; CDR3aa: ASSTYNEQF
d_gene: -; j_gene: TRBJ2-3; v_gene: TRBV14; CDR3aa: ASSPYTYGAADTQY
d_gene: -; j_gene: TRBJ1-5; v_gene: TRBV6-1; CDR3aa: ASSERGTVYSNQPQH
d_gene: TRBD1; j_gene: TRBJ1-4; v_gene: TRBV6-1; CDR3aa: ASSGQGTDLNEKLF
d_gene: -; j_gene: TRBJ2-5; v_gene: TRBV7-3; CDR3aa: ASSALARETQY
d_gene: TRBD1; j_gene: TRBJ2-7; v_gene: TRBV6-6; CDR3aa: ASRAGQGAYEQY
d_gene: TRBD2; j_gene: TRBJ2-5; v_gene: TRBV11-2; CDR3aa: ASSFRRLLAGGDGETQY
d_gene: TRBD1; j_gene: TRBJ1-5; v_gene: TRBV19; CDR3aa: ASSIVQDRVKPQH
d_gene: TRBD2; j_gene: TRBJ2-1; v_gene: TRBV9; CDR3aa: ASSVVSAGGGYNEQF
d_gene: TRBD2; j_gene: TRBJ2-1; v_gene: TRBV7-6; CDR3aa: ASSLGTSGSGTPYNEQF
d_gene: TRBD1; j_gene: TRBJ2-5; v_gene: TRBV5-1; CDR3aa: ASSLGTGPPYQETQY
d_gene: TRBD2; j_gene: TRBJ2-3; v_gene: TRBV4-2; CDR3aa: ASSQERLAGIEY
d_gene: -; j_gene: TRBJ2-7; v_gene: TRBV29-1; CDR3aa: SVDFGGQY
d_gene: -; j_gene: TRBJ2-1; v_gene: TRBV10-1; CDR3aa: ASSGGFHYNEQF
d_gene: -; j_gene: TRBJ2-3; v_gene: TRBV5-1; CDR3aa: ASSLVADFTDTQY
d_gene: -; j_gene: TRBJ1-2; v_gene: TRBV6-5; CDR3aa: ASSYSTGGRRGYT
d_gene: TRBD2; j_gene: TRBJ2-2; v_gene: TRBV9; CDR3aa: ASSPTPYPAGEFGELF
d_gene: -; j_gene: TRBJ2-3; v_gene: TRBV5-4; CDR3aa: ASSLRGEPHTQY
d_gene: -; j_gene: TRBJ1-2; v_gene: TRBV4-3; CDR3aa: ASSQGGAGVGYT
d_gene: -; j_gene: TRBJ1-2; v_gene: TRBV28; CDR3aa: ASHYRANYGYT
d_gene: TRBD1; j_gene: TRBJ1-2; v_gene: TRBV7-6; CDR3aa: ASSSQGAEGYT
d_gene: -; j_gene: TRBJ2-1; v_gene: TRBV27; CDR3aa: ASSRASNHEQF
d_gene: -; j_gene: TRBJ2-3; v_gene: TRBV5-1; CDR3aa: ASSLGGATRTDTQY
d_gene: -; j_gene: TRBJ2-5; v_gene: TRBV18; CDR3aa: ASSPTGGETQY
d_gene: -; j_gene: TRBJ2-5; v_gene: TRBV7-3; CDR3aa: ASNRSPGETQY
d_gene: -; j_gene: TRBJ1-1; v_gene: TRBV7-3; CDR3aa: ASSLSPGENTEAF
d_gene: -; j_gene: TRBJ2-1; v_gene: TRBV25-1; CDR3aa: ASERPPNEQF
d_gene: TRBD1; j_gene: TRBJ1-5; v_gene: TRBV10-2; CDR3aa: ASSRDSYNQPQH
d_gene: -; j_gene: TRBJ2-7; v_gene: TRBV10-1; CDR3aa: ASSDSFGQY
d_gene: TRBD1; j_gene: TRBJ1-1; v_gene: TRBV19; CDR3aa: ASSIPGTGNTEAF
d_gene: TRBD1; j_gene: TRBJ1-5; v_gene: TRBV19; CDR3aa: ASRGQGGGQPQH
d_gene: -; j_gene: TRBJ2-3; v_gene: TRBV11-2; CDR3aa: ASSSSSPLDTQY
d_gene: TRBD2; j_gene: TRBJ2-7; v_gene: TRBV11-2; CDR3aa: ASSFMTSGIYEQY
d_gene: -; j_gene: TRBJ2-3; v_gene: TRBV18; CDR3aa: ASSPGGDTQY
d_gene: TRBD2; j_gene: TRBJ2-3; v_gene: TRBV7-8; CDR3aa: ASSLAPGEGGTDTQY
d_gene: -; j_gene: TRBJ2-5; v_gene: TRBV7-2; CDR3aa: ASSARRTEARTQY
d_gene: -; j_gene: TRBJ2-7; v_gene: TRBV5-4; CDR3aa: ASSQGTQEQY
d_gene: TRBD2; j_gene: TRBJ2-1; v_gene: TRBV5-1; CDR3aa: ASSLGLAGDYNEQF
d_gene: TRBD2; j_gene: TRBJ2-7; v_gene: TRBV25-1; CDR3aa: ASRGGSYEQY
d_gene: -; j_gene: TRBJ1-4; v_gene: TRBV29-1; CDR3aa: SVAKNEGEKLF